A single T cell receptor beta chain is shown here with its context. This entry is derived from a study of PD-1 blockade in mismatch repair-deficient tumors. The repertoire was sequenced with immunoSEQ multiplex PCR; TCRdb's copy has only in-frame clones and lacks some. The profile covers roughly 34,000 clones, with around 80% appearing a single time and roughly 3.5% taken by the ten largest. Germline CDR1 and CDR2: MGHRA and YSYEKL. This CDR3 has 17 amino acids. Trimming left V 2 bases short and J 1 base short, with 14 bases between. The receptor was isolated from an adult with mismatch repair-deficient cancer. The sequenced sample was PBMCs, obtained roughly 6 weeks after starting pembrolizumab. The rearrangement links TRBV4-1 to TRBJ2-2; no clear D gene. The DNA of the CDR3 is TGCGCCAGCAGCCAACCTCTTAAACGAGGGAACACCGGGGAGCTGTTTTTT. It specifies CASSQPLKRGNTGELFF.